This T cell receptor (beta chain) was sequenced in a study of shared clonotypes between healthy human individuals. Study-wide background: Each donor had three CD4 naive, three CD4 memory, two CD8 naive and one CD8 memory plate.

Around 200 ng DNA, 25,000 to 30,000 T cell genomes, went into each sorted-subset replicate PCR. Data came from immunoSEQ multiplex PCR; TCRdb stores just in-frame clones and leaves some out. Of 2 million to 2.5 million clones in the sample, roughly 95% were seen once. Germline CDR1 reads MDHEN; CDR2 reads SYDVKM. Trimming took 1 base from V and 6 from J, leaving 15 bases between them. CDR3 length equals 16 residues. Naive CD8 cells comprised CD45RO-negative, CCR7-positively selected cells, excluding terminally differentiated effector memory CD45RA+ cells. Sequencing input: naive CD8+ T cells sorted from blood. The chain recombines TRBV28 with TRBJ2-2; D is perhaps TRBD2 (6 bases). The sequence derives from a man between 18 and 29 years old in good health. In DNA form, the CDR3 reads TGTGCCAGCAGTTTATTCCGGGAGTTCGTCTCCGGGGAGCTGTTTTTT. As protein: CASSLFREFVSGELFF.